The 10 T cell receptor beta chains in this list originate from one sample, sequenced in a study of CD8 T cells in Susac syndrome. With random hexamers, 0.5 to 1 ug RNA was reverse transcribed. TCRdb recomputed calls from the immunoSEQ multiplex PCR reads with MiXCR, one row per CDR3 protein. This repertoire shows fewer than 350,000 distinct CDR3 sequences, roughly nine tenths found once; its top ten account for more than 0.06%. The sequencing input was CD4+ T cells from PBMCs. These receptors all stem from a human donor with multiple sclerosis.

CDR3 sequence: CASSEGILYGYTF. The CDR3 nucleotides read TGTGCCAGCAGTGAGGGCATCTTATATGGCTACACCTTC. The chain combines TRBV25-1 with TRBJ1-2; D not certain. This CDR3 comprises 13 residues. V gave up 3 bases and J gave up 5 bases, with 10 bases separating them. Germline lookup yields CDR1 MGHDK and CDR2 SYGVNS.

This chain links TRBV5-6 with TRBJ2-7; D is possibly TRBD2 (6 bases). Trimming pared 4 bases from V and 1 base from J, leaving 12 bases between. The CDR3 sequence is 14 residues long. CDR1 is SGHDT and CDR2 is YYEEEE in the germline V gene. CDR3: CASSHRRASYEQYF. Written as DNA, the CDR3 is TGTGCCAGCAGCCACCGGAGGGCATCCTACGAGCAGTACTTC.

This clonotype has just one count. The genes are TRBV6-6 and TRBJ2-2; 9 bases align to TRBD1. V lost 6 bases, J lost 7 bases, and 9 bases stayed unmatched. The CDR3 runs to 15 residues. CDR1 and CDR2 (germline): MNHNY, SVGAGI (reference sequence). In DNA form, the CDR3 reads TGTGCCAGCAGCTGGGACAGGGTAATTGGCGGGGAGCTGTTTTTT. Protein product: CASSWDRVIGGELFF.

This clonotype has a single count. V is TRBV19 and J is TRBJ2-1, with 9 nucleotides matching TRBD1. The CDR3 is 15 amino acids. Germline trimming cut 1 base from V and 6 bases from J; bases unmatched to any gene: 4. Per the germline V gene, CDR1 is LNHDA and CDR2 is SQIVND (reference sequence). CDR3 region: CASSIGQGVPNEQFF. DNA of the CDR3: TGTGCCAGTAGTATAGGACAGGGGGTACCCAATGAGCAGTTCTTC. Combining the CDR3 with reference TRBV19 and TRBJ2-1 gives the whole variable domain DGGITQSPKYLFRKEGQNVTLSCEQNLNHDAMYWYRQDPGQGLRLIYYSQIVNDFQKGDIAEGYSVSREKKESFPLTVTSAQKNPTAFYLCASSIGQGVPNEQFFGPGTRLTVL.

CDR3 nucleotides: TGTGCCAGCAGCTTGGGACTAGCGGGGCTCACTTACGAGCAGTACTTC. Protein: CASSLGLAGLTYEQYF. The chain links TRBV5-4 to TRBJ2-7; 11 bases map to TRBD2. CDR3 length equals 16 residues. Looked up from germline, CDR1 is SGHNT and CDR2 is YYREEE (reference sequence). V was pared by 0 bases and J by 4 bases, with 6 bases of the junction left unmatched. The full variable domain, with the rest looked up from reference TRBV5-4 and TRBJ2-7, is ETGVTQSPTHLIKTRGQQVTLRCSSQSGHNTVSWYQQALGQGPQFIFQYYREEENGRGNFPPRFSGLQFPNYSSELNVNALELDDSALYLCASSLGLAGLTYEQYFGPGTRLTVT.

The rearrangement links TRBV29-1 to TRBJ2-3; D perhaps matches TRBD1 (5 bases). The germline CDR1 and CDR2 sequences are SQVTM and ANQGSEA. The V gene lost 1 base and the J gene lost 10 bases, with 9 bases spanning the gap. The CDR3 runs 11 residues. CDR3 bases: TGCAGCGTTGAAGCTCAGGGATCGCAGTATTTT. Translation: CSVEAQGSQYF.

The chain joins TRBV27 to TRBJ1-1; no definite D call. Germline CDR1 reads MNHEY; CDR2 reads SMNVEV (reference sequence). The CDR3 loop spans 13 amino acids. V dropped 2 bases and J dropped 5 bases, with 9 bases sitting between them. CDR3 DNA sequence: TGTGCCAGCAGTTTAAGGTCTTCGACTGAAGCTTTCTTT. This encodes CASSLRSSTEAFF.

The chain carries TRBV29-1 and TRBJ2-3, with 8 bases aligning to TRBD2. From germline, CDR1 is SQVTM and CDR2 ANQGSEA. The CDR3 has 15 amino acids. V trimming: 7 bases; J trimming: 2 bases; junction bases outside the gene matches: 11. The CDR3 DNA is TGCAGCGCCTCTCGGGGCGGGGGGACCACAGATACGCAGTATTTT. It is translated as CSASRGGGTTDTQYF.

J is TRBJ2-5 and V is TRBV9; TRBD1 might be the D (5 bases). The length of the CDR3 is 16 residues. In germline, CDR1 is SGDLS, CDR2 YYNGEE. V lost 0 bases and J lost 2, with 14 bases in between. This chain's CDR3 is CASSVAQGTPQETQYF. As DNA, the CDR3 is TGTGCCAGCAGCGTAGCTCAGGGTACCCCTCAAGAGACCCAGTACTTC.

This chain joins TRBV10-3 and TRBJ1-1; D unresolved. V gave up 0 bases and J gave up 3 bases, with 17 bases separating them. Germline V gene lookup returns CDR1 ENHRY and CDR2 SYGVKD. This CDR3 is built from 17 residues. CDR3 sequence (DNA): TGTGCCATCAGTGAGTCGAAGGCAGCCTGGAGACACACTGAAGCTTTCTTT. Protein: CAISESKAAWRHTEAFF.